The clone carrying this T cell receptor (beta chain) was picked up a small number of times. Its antigen is not known. Expressed TCRB transcripts got sequenced, as all isolated RNA was reverse transcribed. Naive, central memory and regulatory T cell samples averaged about 3.57 million reads. The table came from immunoSEQ multiplex PCR; TCRdb's copy has only in-frame clones and leaves some out. The table records hundreds of thousands of clones, roughly an eighth of them present only once. V trimming: 2 bases; J trimming: 4 bases; junction bases outside the gene matches: 5. There are 16 residues in the CDR3. From germline, CDR1 is MNHEY and CDR2 SMNVEV (reference sequence). This record belongs to a study of beta chain features in type 1 diabetes. Study conclusions and caveats: A pattern of fewer insertions and more deletions at VDJ junctions was seen in type 1 diabetes patients. A moderate, significant TCRB CDR3 shortening appeared in type 1 diabetes across four CD4+ subsets.

The chain carries TRBV27 and TRBJ2-1, with 10 nucleotides matching TRBD2. The sequencing sample was made of naive CD4+ T cells from blood. This sequence was found in a man younger than 45 with type 1 diabetes. DNA of the CDR3: TGTGCCAGCAGTTTAAGGACTAGCGGAGAATACAATGAGCAGTTCTTC. It specifies CASSLRTSGEYNEQFF.